These 28 T cell receptor beta chains originate from one sample sequenced in a study of long-term antiretroviral therapy in people with HIV. This was the immunoSEQ v3.0 assay at survey level. Measured with immunoSEQ multiplex PCR; TCRdb has only the in-frame clones, and not every one. This repertoire shows 21,000 or so clones, around 87% found once; its top ten account for around 3.3%. This specimen was unsorted PBMCs, taken 2.5 to 2.7 years after starting antiretroviral therapy. These TCRs come from a woman aged 50 to 60 with HIV.

V is TRBV28 and J is TRBJ1-1; D remains ambiguous. The germline V and J ends were trimmed by 10 bases and 0 bases, with 12 bases remaining between them. CDR1 is MDHEN and CDR2 is SYDVKM in the germline V gene. The CDR3 consists of 13 residues. The CDR3 protein is CATTRSLNTEAFF. CDR3 nucleotide sequence: TGTGCCACAACAAGGAGTTTGAACACTGAAGCTTTCTTT.

This clone showed up just once. V usage is TRBV12-5 and J usage is TRBJ1-5, with no clear D. The CDR3 is 14 amino acids. Germline lookup yields CDR1 LGHNT and CDR2 FRNRAP. Trimming removed 1 base at V and 0 bases at J, with 4 bases between. CDR3 DNA sequence: TGTGCTAGTGGTTTGGGCGGTAGCAATCAGCCCCAGCATTTT. It encodes CASGLGGSNQPQHF.

Notes on this clone: At one end, the junction sequence differs from germline, possibly due to a read error. V usage is TRBV7-7 and J usage is TRBJ2-2, with D unclear. This CDR3 has 13 amino acids. The germline CDR1 and CDR2 sequences are SSHAT and FNYEAQ (reference sequence). This CDR3 is CASSRDGTGELFF. The CDR3 DNA reads as TGTGCTAGCAGCCGAGACGGTACCGGGGAGCTGTTTTTT.

The rearrangement uses TRBV19 and TRBJ1-2, with D possibly TRBD1 on 5 matching bases. From germline, CDR1 is LNHDA and CDR2 SQIVND (reference sequence). Trimming removed 5 bases at V and 4 bases at J, with 11 bases between. This CDR3 spans 13 amino acids. The CDR3 bases are TGTGCCAGTAGTTACGGACACTCCTATGGCTACACCTTC. It encodes CASSYGHSYGYTF. Supplemented by reference TRBV19 and TRBJ1-2, the full variable domain reads DGGITQSPKYLFRKEGQNVTLSCEQNLNHDAMYWYRQDPGQGLRLIYYSQIVNDFQKGDIAEGYSVSREKKESFPLTVTSAQKNPTAFYLCASSYGHSYGYTFGSGTRLTVV.

V usage is TRBV6-4 and J usage is TRBJ1-1; TRBD1 aligns across 7 bases. Germline V gene sequence: CDR1 MRHNA, CDR2 SNTAGT. CDR3 length equals 14 residues. With V trimmed by 10 bases and J by 5 bases, 13 bases remained unmatched. Here the CDR3 DNA reads TGTGCCATCCCGAAGGGGGCGCGACGGACTGAAGCTTTCTTT. Protein sequence: CAIPKGARRTEAFF.

The chain carries TRBV25-1 and TRBJ2-5; possibly TRBD1 for D (5 bases). This CDR3 is built from 13 residues. V lost 8 bases to trimming and J lost 5 bases, with 15 bases between them. Germline assignment: CDR1 MGHDK and CDR2 SYGVNS. The CDR3 here is CASGSGMRETQYF. CDR3 DNA: TGTGCCAGCGGATCAGGGATGCGGGAGACCCAGTACTTC.

This chain connects TRBV7-8 to TRBJ2-5; D could derive from TRBD1 or TRBD2 (5 bases each). This CDR3 region has 17 residues. Per the germline V gene, CDR1 is SGHVS and CDR2 is FQNEAQ. V shed 0 bases and J shed 4 bases, with 18 bases lying between them. CDR3 sequence: CASSLALGPYSRETQYF. The CDR3, as DNA: TGTGCCAGCAGCTTAGCCTTGGGACCTTATAGTCGAGAGACCCAGTACTTC. Using reference TRBV7-8 and TRBJ2-5 for the parts outside the CDR3, the full variable domain is GAGVSQSPRYKVAKRGQDVALRCDPISGHVSLFWYQQALGQGPEFLTYFQNEAQLDKSGLPSDRFFAERPEGSVSTLKIQRTQQEDSAVYLCASSLALGPYSRETQYFGPGTRLLVL.

This rearrangement joins TRBV6-6 to TRBJ1-5; tentative D call: TRBD1 (5 bases). V was pared by 7 bases and J by 7 bases, with 14 bases between. The CDR3 totals 13 residues. Germline CDR1 MNHNY, CDR2 SVGAGI (reference sequence). CDR3 nucleotide sequence: TGTGCCAGCAACCAGGGCATCACCCAGCCCCAGCATTTT. The encoded protein is CASNQGITQPQHF.

The J gene is TRBJ1-1, the V gene TRBV19, with D uncertain. The germline V gene encodes CDR1 LNHDA and CDR2 SQIVND (reference sequence). This CDR3 is built from 13 residues. V was shortened by 3 bases and J by 0 bases, with 5 bases between the two germline ends. The CDR3 loop reads CASSIKVNTEAFF. In nucleotides, the CDR3 is TGTGCCAGTAGTATCAAGGTGAACACTGAAGCTTTCTTT.

The chain couples TRBV27 to TRBJ2-1; D gene uncertain. CDR3 length: 13 amino acids. With 5 bases removed from V and 5 bases from J, the gap between germline ends came to 10 bases. Germline V lookup: CDR1 MNHEY, CDR2 SMNVEV (reference sequence). CDR3 sequence reads: CASSRTPNNEQFF. The CDR3, as DNA: TGTGCCAGCAGTCGCACCCCGAACAATGAGCAGTTCTTC.

The chain has TRBV9 and TRBJ2-7; no definite D call. The germline CDR1 and CDR2 sequences are SGDLS and YYNGEE. The CDR3 is 14 amino acids. The germline V and J ends were trimmed by 3 bases and 3 bases, with 13 bases remaining between them. Here the CDR3 reads CASSDKGPHYEQYF. Written as DNA, the CDR3 is TGTGCCAGCAGCGACAAGGGTCCCCACTACGAGCAGTACTTC.

The chain is built from TRBV10-3 and TRBJ2-1, with D perhaps matching TRBD1 (6 bases). Per the germline V gene, CDR1 is ENHRY and CDR2 is SYGVKD. V lost 2 bases and J 3 bases, leaving 14 bases between the germline ends. The CDR3 sequence is 16 residues long. The CDR3 spells CAISEEGDARYNEQFF. The DNA of the CDR3 is TGTGCCATCAGTGAGGAGGGGGACGCGCGCTACAATGAGCAGTTCTTC.

The V call is TRBV7-9, the J call TRBJ2-1; 11 nucleotides line up with TRBD2. This CDR3 comprises 15 residues. Germline V CDR1 and CDR2: SEHNR, FQNEAQ (reference sequence). With V trimmed by 7 bases and J by 9 bases, 11 bases remained unmatched. The CDR3 protein is CASTTLAGVLGEQFF. The CDR3 bases are TGTGCCAGCACCACACTAGCGGGAGTCTTAGGTGAGCAGTTCTTC.

The genes are TRBV28 and TRBJ1-3; tentatively, D is TRBD1 (6 bases). The CDR3 loop spans 15 amino acids. Deletions cut 6 bases from V and 3 bases from J, with 15 bases between. CDR1 is MDHEN and CDR2 is SYDVKM in the germline V gene. CDR3 DNA: TGTGCCAGCAGCTCTGGACAGCTTCTTGGAAACACCATATATTTT. It yields the protein CASSSGQLLGNTIYF.

This clone was found once. V gene TRBV5-6 combines with J gene TRBJ1-1; TRBD1 matches 10 bases. Trimming at V came to 0 bases and at J to 4 bases, leaving 9 bases not matched to a gene. Germline V gene data show CDR1 as SGHDT and CDR2 as YYEEEE. The CDR3 runs to 17 residues. The CDR3 here is CASSLEAGQGLGTEAFF. CDR3 DNA sequence: TGTGCCAGCAGCTTGGAGGCGGGACAGGGGTTGGGCACTGAAGCTTTCTTT.

The chain employs TRBV7-9 and TRBJ2-5; no clear D. V was clipped by 1 base and J by 0 bases, with 6 bases between them. The germline V gene has CDR1 SEHNR and CDR2 FQNEAQ (reference sequence). CDR3 length: 14 residues. For the CDR3, the DNA is TGTGCCAGCAGCTTAGTTTCAGACCAAGAGACCCAGTACTTC. This encodes CASSLVSDQETQYF. The full variable domain, completed using reference TRBV7-9 and TRBJ2-5, is DTGVSQNPRHKITKRGQNVTFRCDPISEHNRLYWYRQTLGQGPEFLTYFQNEAQLEKSRLLSDRFSAERPKGSFSTLEIQRTEQGDSAMYLCASSLVSDQETQYFGPGTRLLVL.

The rearrangement joins TRBV19 to TRBJ2-1; 8 bases agree with TRBD2. The CDR3 sequence is 18 residues long. Per germline, CDR1 LNHDA and CDR2 SQIVND (reference sequence). V was clipped by 5 bases and J by 0 bases; unmatched bases: 12. The CDR3 coding sequence is TGTGCCAGTAGTCCCAATCCGGGACTAGGGAGCTCCTACAATGAGCAGTTCTTC. It encodes CASSPNPGLGSSYNEQFF.

This chain links TRBV19 with TRBJ1-2; weak D call: TRBD1 (5 bases). Germline CDR1 is LNHDA and CDR2 is SQIVND (reference sequence). Trimming removed 4 bases at V and 7 bases at J, with 13 bases between. There are 13 residues in the CDR3. The CDR3 sequence: CASSNAGPFGYTF. CDR3 coding DNA: TGTGCCAGTAGTAACGCAGGGCCGTTTGGCTACACCTTC.

This CDR3 is CASSFAGGNTGELFF. The CDR3 DNA follows: TGTGCCAGCAGCTTTGCGGGAGGAAACACCGGGGAGCTGTTTTTT. The chain combines TRBV5-4 with TRBJ2-2; the match to TRBD2 covers 8 bases. Germline lookup yields CDR1 SGHNT and CDR2 YYREEE (reference sequence). The V gene end was trimmed by 2 bases and the J gene end by 2 bases; junction bases not matched to a gene: 2. This CDR3 is built from 15 residues.

The V gene is TRBV19, the J gene TRBJ1-1; D not resolved. Germline CDR1 is LNHDA and CDR2 is SQIVND (reference sequence). This CDR3 has 14 amino acids. V lost 2 bases and J lost 5, with 12 bases in between. The CDR3, as DNA: TGTGCCAGTAGTATATTAGGCGGGGAGACTGAAGCTTTCTTT. It codes for CASSILGGETEAFF.

The chain couples TRBV29-1 to TRBJ1-2; D is unclear. Per germline, CDR1 SQVTM and CDR2 ANQGSEA. Trimming left V 6 bases short and J 2 bases short, with 10 bases between. CDR3 length: 12 residues. The CDR3 here is CSVEHTNYGYTF. CDR3 bases: TGCAGCGTCGAGCACACCAACTATGGCTACACCTTC. The full variable domain, in which reference TRBV29-1 and TRBJ1-2 provide the parts outside the CDR3, is SAVISQKPSRDICQRGTSLTIQCQVDSQVTMMFWYRQQPGQSLTLIATANQGSEATYESGFVIDKFPISRPNLTFSTLTVSNMSPEDSSIYLCSVEHTNYGYTFGSGTRLTVV.

CDR3 region: CASSLRGPGEKLFF. The CDR3 nucleotides are TGTGCCAGCAGTCTAAGGGGGCCTGGTGAAAAACTGTTTTTT. The chain couples TRBV6-6 to TRBJ1-4, with TRBD1 identical over 7 bases. V lost 5 bases and J lost 7; bases outside the gene matches: 7. Germline values: CDR1 MNHNY, CDR2 SVGAGI (reference sequence). The CDR3 has 14 amino acids.

This clone appeared a single time. V gene TRBV19 combines with J gene TRBJ2-5; TRBD1 is a possible D gene (6 bases). The germline gives CDR1 LNHDA, CDR2 SQIVND (reference sequence). The germline V and J ends were trimmed by 6 bases and 5 bases, with 19 bases remaining between them. This CDR3 has 15 residues. In nucleotides, the CDR3 is TGTGCCAGTAGCCTCGAGACTTTTACAGGGGAGACCCAGTACTTC. This encodes CASSLETFTGETQYF.

The chain recombines TRBV10-3 with TRBJ1-2, with D perhaps TRBD1 (6 bases). CDR1 is ENHRY, CDR2 SYGVKD, per germline. Trimming cost V 6 bases and J 0 bases, with 14 bases left between them. The CDR3 runs 15 residues. CDR3 in DNA: TGTGCCATCAGGGCAGGCCCAGGGGCTAACTATGGCTACACCTTC. Protein: CAIRAGPGANYGYTF.

This clone was seen a single time. J is TRBJ2-3 and V is TRBV5-1; D perhaps matches TRBD2 (6 bases). V was shortened by 0 bases and J by 3 bases, with 8 bases between the two germline ends. This CDR3 is 14 amino acids long. Germline CDR1 reads SGHRS; CDR2 reads YFSETQ. CDR3 sequence: CASSLAAGTDTQYF. Written as DNA, the CDR3 is TGCGCCAGCAGCTTGGCCGCGGGGACAGATACGCAGTATTTT.

This rearrangement joins TRBV29-1 to TRBJ2-2; maybe TRBD1 (6 bases). CDR1 is SQVTM and CDR2 is ANQGSEA in the germline V gene. CDR3 size: 12 residues. The germline V and J ends were trimmed by 7 bases and 5 bases, with 11 bases remaining between them. This CDR3 reads CSAERGTGELFF. The CDR3 nucleotides are TGCAGCGCCGAGAGGGGGACCGGGGAGCTGTTTTTT.

The rearrangement uses TRBV19 and TRBJ2-3; TRBD1 is a possible D gene (6 bases). From germline, CDR1 is LNHDA and CDR2 SQIVND (reference sequence). The CDR3 sequence is 16 residues long. V was pared by 3 bases and J by 1 base, with 14 bases between. The CDR3 DNA sequence: TGTGCCAGTAGTATGACGGGACAAGCTGGCACAGATACGCAGTATTTT. Protein: CASSMTGQAGTDTQYF.

The chain couples TRBV5-1 to TRBJ2-7; D gene ambiguous. The V end was cut by 0 bases, the J end by 3 bases, with 16 bases between. The CDR3 is 16 amino acids. Germline lookup yields CDR1 SGHRS and CDR2 YFSETQ. CDR3 nucleotide sequence: TGCGCCAGCAGCTTGGCCGTTAGCTCGGTGGGCTACGAGCAGTACTTC. This translates into CASSLAVSSVGYEQYF.